This section outlines one T cell receptor beta chain sequence together with its context. Authors' processing steps: Estimation of nucleated cell counts was performed using reference gene primer amplification. This table comes from immunoSEQ multiplex PCR, and its TCRdb copy is limited to in-frame clones, with some not included. Clone size and V and J calls were adopted from that table, with D and trimming inferred from the DNA. This sample has about 200,000 clones, with 75% to 90% found just once. These data are taken from a study of blood T cell repertoires in COVID-19. Study in general: Samples representing acute and convalescent COVID-19 were sourced from the United States, Italy and Spain. The analysed material was cDNA or gDNA that came from T cells, B-cell-depleted T cells, or PBMCs.

CDR3 length: 16 amino acids. V trimming: 5 bases; J trimming: 7 bases; junction bases outside the gene matches: 14. CDR1 and CDR2 from the germline V gene are SGHRS and YFSETQ. The chain has TRBV5-1 and TRBJ2-2; 7 positions match TRBD1. Input material: peripheral blood. The sequence was collected from a woman in her forties with acute or convalescent COVID-19. CDR3: CASSMIGQVRVGELFF. CDR3 nucleotides: TGCGCCAGCAGTATGATTGGACAGGTTCGAGTCGGGGAGCTGTTTTTT.